Below, one T cell receptor (beta chain) is given with its context. This sample is part of a study of blood T cell repertoires in COVID-19. For the study at large: Sources were T cells, B-cell-depleted T cells, or PBMCs; the material itself was cDNA or gDNA.

The J segment lost 5 bases and the V segment lost 4 bases, leaving 11 bases of the junction unmatched. CDR3 length: 15 residues. CDR1 and CDR2 (germline): SGHRS, YFSETQ. Followed over time, Seattle patients had been enrolled while infection was active. Here immunoSEQ multiplex PCR was the method, and the copy in TCRdb shows in-frame clones only, minus some. In the table there are 150,000 to 200,000 clones, around 79% of which are singletons. Sequenced input: peripheral blood. This rearrangement joins TRBV5-1 to TRBJ2-5, with 7 nucleotides matching TRBD2. The receptor was derived from a woman in her thirties or forties with COVID-19, enrolled during active disease. CDR3 region: CASSLGLEVDETQYF. CDR3 DNA: TGCGCCAGCAGCCTAGGACTAGAAGTGGACGAGACCCAGTACTTC.